This T cell receptor (beta chain) was sequenced for a study of cytomegalovirus exposure and HLA in healthy donors. About the study: An earlier analysis identified more than 95 million unique TCR beta sequences in some 170 million T cells.

PCR amplification relied on 60 Vbeta primers (plus 13 Jbeta primers). Libraries were prepared by immunoSEQ multiplex PCR; TCRdb keeps only in-frame clonotypes and omits some of them. The table records over 85,000 clones, about 8% of them present only once. This CDR3 spans 14 amino acids. V lost 3 bases and J lost 6; bases outside the gene matches: 1. Germline CDR1 is SGHTA and CDR2 is FQGTGA. The study sampled nominally healthy donors, though unrecorded immune exposures were likely. General study points: Most likely, a cluster of highly shared sequence variants arose as a sequencing artifact.

This clone was seen a few times. No antigen is known for it. The chain recombines TRBV7-3 with TRBJ2-1; 11 positions agree with TRBD2. The sequence came from a man between 50 and 59 years old in good health and CMV-seronegative. Source material: PBMCs. The CDR3 loop reads CASSFGTSGNEQFF. CDR3 bases: TGTGCCAGCAGCTTCGGGACTAGCGGCAATGAGCAGTTCTTC. Drawing the rest from reference TRBV7-3 and TRBJ2-1, the complete variable domain is GAGVSQTPSNKVTEKGKYVELRCDPISGHTALYWYRQSLGQGPEFLIYFQGTGAADDSGLPNDRFFAVRPEGSVSTLKIQRTERGDSAVYLCASSFGTSGNEQFFGPGTRLTVL.